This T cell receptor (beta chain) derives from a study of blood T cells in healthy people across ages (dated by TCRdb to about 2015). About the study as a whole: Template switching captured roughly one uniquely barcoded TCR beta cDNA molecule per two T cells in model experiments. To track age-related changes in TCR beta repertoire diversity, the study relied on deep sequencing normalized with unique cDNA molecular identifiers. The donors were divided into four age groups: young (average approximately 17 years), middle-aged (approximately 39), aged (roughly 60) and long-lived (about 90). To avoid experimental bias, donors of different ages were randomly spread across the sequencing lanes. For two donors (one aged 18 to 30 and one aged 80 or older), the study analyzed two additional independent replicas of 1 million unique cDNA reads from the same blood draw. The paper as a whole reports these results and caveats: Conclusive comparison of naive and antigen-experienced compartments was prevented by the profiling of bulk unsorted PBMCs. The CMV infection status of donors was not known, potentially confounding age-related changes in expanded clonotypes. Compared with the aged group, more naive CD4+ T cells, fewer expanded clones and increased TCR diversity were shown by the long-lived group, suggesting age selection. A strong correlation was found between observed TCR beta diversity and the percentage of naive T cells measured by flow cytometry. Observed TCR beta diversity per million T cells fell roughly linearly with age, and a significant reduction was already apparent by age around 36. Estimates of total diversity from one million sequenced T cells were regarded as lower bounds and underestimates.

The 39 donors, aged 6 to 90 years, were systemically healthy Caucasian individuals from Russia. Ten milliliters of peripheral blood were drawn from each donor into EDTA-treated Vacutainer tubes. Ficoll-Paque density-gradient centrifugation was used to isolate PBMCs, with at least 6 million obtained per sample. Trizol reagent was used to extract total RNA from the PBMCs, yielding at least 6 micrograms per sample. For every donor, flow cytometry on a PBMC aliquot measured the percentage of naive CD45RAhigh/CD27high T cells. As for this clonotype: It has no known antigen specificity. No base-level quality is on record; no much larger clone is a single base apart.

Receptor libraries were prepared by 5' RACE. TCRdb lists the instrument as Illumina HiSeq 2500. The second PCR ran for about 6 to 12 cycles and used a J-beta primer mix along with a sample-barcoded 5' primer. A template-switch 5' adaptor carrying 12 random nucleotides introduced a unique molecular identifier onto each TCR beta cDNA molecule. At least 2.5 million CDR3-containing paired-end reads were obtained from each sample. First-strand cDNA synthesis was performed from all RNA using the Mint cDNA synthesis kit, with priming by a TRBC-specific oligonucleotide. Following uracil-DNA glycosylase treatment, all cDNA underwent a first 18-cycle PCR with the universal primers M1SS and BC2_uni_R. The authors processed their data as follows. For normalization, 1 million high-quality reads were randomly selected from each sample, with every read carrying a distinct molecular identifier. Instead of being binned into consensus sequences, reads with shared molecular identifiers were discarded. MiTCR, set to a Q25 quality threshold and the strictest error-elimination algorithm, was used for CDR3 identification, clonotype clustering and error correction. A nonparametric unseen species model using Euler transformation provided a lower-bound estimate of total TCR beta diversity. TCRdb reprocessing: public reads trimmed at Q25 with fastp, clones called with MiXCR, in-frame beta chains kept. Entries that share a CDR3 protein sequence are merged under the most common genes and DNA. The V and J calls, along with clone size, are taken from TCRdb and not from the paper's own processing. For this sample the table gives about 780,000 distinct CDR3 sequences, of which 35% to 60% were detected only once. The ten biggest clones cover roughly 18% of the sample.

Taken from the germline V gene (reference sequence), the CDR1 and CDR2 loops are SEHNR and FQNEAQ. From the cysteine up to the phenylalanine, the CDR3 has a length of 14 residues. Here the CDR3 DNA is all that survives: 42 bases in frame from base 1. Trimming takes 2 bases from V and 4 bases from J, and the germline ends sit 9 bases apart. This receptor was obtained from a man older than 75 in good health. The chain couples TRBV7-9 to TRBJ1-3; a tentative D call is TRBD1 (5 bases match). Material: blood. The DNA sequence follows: TGTGCCAGCAGCTTAACAGGATTAGGAAACACCATATATTTT. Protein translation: CASSLTGLGNTIYF. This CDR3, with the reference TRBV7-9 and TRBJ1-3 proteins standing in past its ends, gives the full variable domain DTGVSQNPRHKITKRGQNVTFRCDPISEHNRLYWYRQTLGQGPEFLTYFQNEAQLEKSRLLSDRFSAERPKGSFSTLEIQRTEQGDSAMYLCASSLTGLGNTIYFGEGSWLTVV.